The source of this TCR beta chain is a study of blood T cell repertoires in COVID-19 (dated by TCRdb to about 2020). As for the study more broadly: The collaborator samples originated in the United States, Italy and Spain and spanned the acute and convalescent phases of COVID-19. The material from the prospective study consisted of cDNA or gDNA derived from T cells, B-cell-depleted T cells, or PBMCs. Subjects who had been exposed to COVID-19, were actively infected with it, or had recovered from it provided the deeply sampled blood TCRbeta repertoires that made up the dataset. The repertoires were released in a freely available public database intended as a resource for research on the immune response to SARS-CoV-2. The samples were drawn from the first 160 participants of the ongoing ImmuneRACE study and from some 1,300 subjects provided by 6 global collaborators. Nearly every sample came with metadata listing a de-identified subject ID, COVID-19 status, age in years and sex. Where available, HLA class I and class II types were taken from metadata supplied by the sample provider and were not determined by assay-based typing.

CDR1 LNHDA and CDR2 SQIVND are derived from the germline V gene (reference sequence). Measured from the cysteine to the phenylalanine, the CDR3 is 15 residues long. Only the CDR3 region is kept as DNA, spanning 45 bases read in frame from base 1. Trimming takes 8 bases off V and 7 bases off J; junction bases not matched to a gene: 11. With regard to this clone: What this receptor recognizes is not known. The sample holds no much larger clone one base away, and base qualities are not on file.

The collaborating institutions used their own protocols to collect whole blood in K2EDTA tubes. For TCRbeta analysis, collaborators shipped samples as frozen whole blood, isolated PBMCs, or DNA extracted from either of those sample types. Overall study outcomes, separate from this receptor: How much clinical and demographic metadata was included differed by source and by participant, and the metadata was provided uncurated.

TCRbeta CDR3 regions were amplified from genomic DNA using the immunoSEQ Assay, a bias-controlled multiplex PCR. Concerning the study's data processing: Within the assay, amplification of reference gene primers was used to estimate how many nucleated cells each sample contained. To quantify the absolute abundance of each unique TCRbeta CDR3 rearrangement, sequence reads were collapsed and filtered. For each sample, productive Simpson clonality was calculated by taking the square root of Simpson's diversity index across productive rearrangements. TCRdb holds this immuneACCESS table with in-frame rearrangements only. Some clones are missing; in checked studies, unresolved V genes explain under half, and the rest has no known cause. That table furnishes V, J and clone size, whereas the DNA furnished D and trimming. Here the sample has over 150,000 clones; approximately 82% occur a single time. The ten largest clones represent about 13% of the sample.

Sequenced input: peripheral blood. This clonotype originated in a human donor in a cohort sampled during active COVID-19. The chain links TRBV19 with TRBJ1-6, with 7 middle bases fitting TRBD1. The DNA sequence reads TGTGCCAGTCAGTCACAGGGGAAAGGAAATTCACCCCTCCACTTT. Its translation reads: CASQSQGKGNSPLHF. Where the CDR3 stops, the reference TRBV19 and TRBJ1-6 genes take over; the full variable domain is DGGITQSPKYLFRKEGQNVTLSCEQNLNHDAMYWYRQDPGQGLRLIYYSQIVNDFQKGDIAEGYSVSREKKESFPLTVTSAQKNPTAFYLCASQSQGKGNSPLHFGNGTRLTVT.